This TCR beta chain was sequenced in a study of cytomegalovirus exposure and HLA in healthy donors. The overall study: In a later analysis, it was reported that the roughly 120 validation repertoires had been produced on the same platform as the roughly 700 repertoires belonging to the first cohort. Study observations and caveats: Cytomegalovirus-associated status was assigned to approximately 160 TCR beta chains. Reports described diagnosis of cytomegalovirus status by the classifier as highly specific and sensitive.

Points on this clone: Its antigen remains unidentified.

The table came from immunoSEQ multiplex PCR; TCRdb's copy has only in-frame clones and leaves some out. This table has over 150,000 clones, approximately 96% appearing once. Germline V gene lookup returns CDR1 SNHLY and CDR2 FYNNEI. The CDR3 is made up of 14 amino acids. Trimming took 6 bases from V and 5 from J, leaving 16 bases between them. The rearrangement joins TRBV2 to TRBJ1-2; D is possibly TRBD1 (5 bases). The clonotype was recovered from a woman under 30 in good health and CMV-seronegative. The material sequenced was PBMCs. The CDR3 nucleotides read TGTGCCAGCAGGAAAAAGGACAATGCATATGGCTACACCTTC. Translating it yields CASRKKDNAYGYTF.